These T cell receptor beta chains were read from a single sample in a study of cytomegalovirus exposure and HLA in healthy donors. The repertoire was sequenced with immunoSEQ multiplex PCR; TCRdb's copy has only in-frame clones and lacks some. Among approximately 120,000 clones listed, about 81% were seen once. Sequencing was carried out using PBMCs. Every receptor here comes from a woman aged 25 to 39 in good health and CMV-seronegative. CDR3s leave out the opening cysteine and the closing phenylalanine or tryptophan.

TRBJ2-3 TRBV10-3 AIDARGVSTDTQY
TRBJ2-7 TRBV15 ATSRDDRLLTYEQY
NA TRBV6-1 ASNTGSYEQY
TRBJ2-1 TRBV11-2 ASSLGSGGPYNEQF
TRBJ2-7 TRBV5-6 ASSPGTGIYEQY
TRBJ2-1 TRBV6-4 ASKLTSGSSDEQF
TRBJ1-1 TRBV7-3 ASSPEPRTGRRGAF
TRBJ2-3 TRBV6-6 ASSGDSPTDTQY
TRBJ2-7 TRBV7-2 ASSLVLAVEQY
TRBJ2-3 TRBV7-2 ASSPRGGVRDTQY
TRBJ1-1 TRBV7-6 ASSVSGQKNTEAF
TRBJ1-4 TRBV7-9 ASSLYTDQLLF
TRBJ2-4 TRBV10-2 ASSGGGLAKNIQY
TRBJ2-7 TRBV5-8 ASRRQGSTYEQY
TRBJ1-4 TRBV11-2 ASSLDLQSATNEKLF
TRBJ2-7 TRBV7-2 ASSLGTSTYYEQY
TRBJ2-3 TRBV6-4 ASSDGGASTDTQY